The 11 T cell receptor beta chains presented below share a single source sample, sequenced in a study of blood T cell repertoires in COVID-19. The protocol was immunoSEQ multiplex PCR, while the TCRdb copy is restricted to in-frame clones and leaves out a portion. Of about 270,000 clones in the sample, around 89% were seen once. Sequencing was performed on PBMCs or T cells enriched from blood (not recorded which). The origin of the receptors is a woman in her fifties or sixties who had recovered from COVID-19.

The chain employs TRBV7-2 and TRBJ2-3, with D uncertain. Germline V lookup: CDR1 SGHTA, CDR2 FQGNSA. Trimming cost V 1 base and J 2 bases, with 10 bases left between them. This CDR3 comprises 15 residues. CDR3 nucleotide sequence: TGTGCCAGCAGCTTAGTGGGCCTCGACACAGATACGCAGTATTTT. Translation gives CASSLVGLDTDTQYF.

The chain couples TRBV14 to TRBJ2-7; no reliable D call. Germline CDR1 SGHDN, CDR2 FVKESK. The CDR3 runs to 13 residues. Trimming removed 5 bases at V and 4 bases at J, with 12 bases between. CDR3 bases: TGTGCCAGCAGCTTCCGACTTGAGTACGAGCAGTACTTC. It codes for CASSFRLEYEQYF.

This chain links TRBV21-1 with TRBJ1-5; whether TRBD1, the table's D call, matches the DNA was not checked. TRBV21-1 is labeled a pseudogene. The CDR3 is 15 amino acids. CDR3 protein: CASSAGGQSNQPQHF. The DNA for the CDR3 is TGTGCCAGCAGCGCCGGAGGACAGAGCAATCAGCCCCAGCATTTT.

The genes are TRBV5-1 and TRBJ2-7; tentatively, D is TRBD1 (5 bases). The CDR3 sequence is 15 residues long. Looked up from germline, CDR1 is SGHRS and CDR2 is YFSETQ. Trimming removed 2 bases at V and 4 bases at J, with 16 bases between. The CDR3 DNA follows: TGCGCCAGCAGCTTTGATATAGGGGCACGGTACGAGCAGTACTTC. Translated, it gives CASSFDIGARYEQYF.

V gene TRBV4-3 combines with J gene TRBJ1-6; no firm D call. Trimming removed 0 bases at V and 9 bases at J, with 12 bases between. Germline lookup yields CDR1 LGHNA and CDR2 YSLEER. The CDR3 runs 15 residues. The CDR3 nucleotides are TGCGCCAGCAGCCAAGATACGAATCAGGCTTCACCCCTCCACTTT. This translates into CASSQDTNQASPLHF.

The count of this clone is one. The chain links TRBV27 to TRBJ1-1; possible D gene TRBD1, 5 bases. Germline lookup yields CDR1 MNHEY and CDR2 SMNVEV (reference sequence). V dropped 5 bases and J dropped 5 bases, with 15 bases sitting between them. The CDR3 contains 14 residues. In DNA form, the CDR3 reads TGTGCCAGCAGTAGGACACCCTTTCAGACTGAAGCTTTCTTT. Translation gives CASSRTPFQTEAFF.

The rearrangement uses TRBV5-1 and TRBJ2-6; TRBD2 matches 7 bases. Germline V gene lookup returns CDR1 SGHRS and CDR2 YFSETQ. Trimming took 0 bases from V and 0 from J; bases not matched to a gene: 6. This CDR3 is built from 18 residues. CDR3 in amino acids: CASSLVERENSGANVLTF. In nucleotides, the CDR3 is TGCGCCAGCAGCTTGGTGGAGCGGGAAAACTCTGGGGCCAACGTCCTGACTTTC.

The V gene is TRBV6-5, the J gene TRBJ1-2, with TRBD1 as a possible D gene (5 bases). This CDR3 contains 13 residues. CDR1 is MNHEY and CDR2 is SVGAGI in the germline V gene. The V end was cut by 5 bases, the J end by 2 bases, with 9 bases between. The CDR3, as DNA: TGTGCCAGCAGTACGACAGTGAACTATGGCTACACCTTC. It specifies CASSTTVNYGYTF.

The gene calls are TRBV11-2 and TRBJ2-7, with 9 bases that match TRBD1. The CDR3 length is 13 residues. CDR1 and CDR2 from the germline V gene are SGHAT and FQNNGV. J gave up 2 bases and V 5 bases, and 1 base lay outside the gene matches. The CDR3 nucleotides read TGTGCCAGCAGCGGGGACAGGGCCTACGAGCAGTACTTC. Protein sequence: CASSGDRAYEQYF.

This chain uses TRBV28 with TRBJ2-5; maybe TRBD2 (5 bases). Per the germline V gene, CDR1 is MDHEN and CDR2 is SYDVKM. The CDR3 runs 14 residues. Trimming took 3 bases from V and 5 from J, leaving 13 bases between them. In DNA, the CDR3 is TGTGCCAGCAGTTTGCTGGACCGGAGGGAGACCCAGTACTTC. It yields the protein CASSLLDRRETQYF. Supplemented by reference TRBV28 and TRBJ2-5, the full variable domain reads DVKVTQSSRYLVKRTGEKVFLECVQDMDHENMFWYRQDPGLGLRLIYFSYDVKMKEKGDIPEGYSVSREKKERFSLILESASTNQTSMYLCASSLLDRRETQYFGPGTRLLVL.

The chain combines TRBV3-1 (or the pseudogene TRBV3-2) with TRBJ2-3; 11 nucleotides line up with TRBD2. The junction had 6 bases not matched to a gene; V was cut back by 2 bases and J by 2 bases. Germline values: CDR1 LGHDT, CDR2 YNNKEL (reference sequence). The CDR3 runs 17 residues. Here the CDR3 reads CASSQPMTSGITDTQYF. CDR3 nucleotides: TGTGCCAGCAGCCAACCAATGACTAGCGGGATCACAGATACGCAGTATTTT.